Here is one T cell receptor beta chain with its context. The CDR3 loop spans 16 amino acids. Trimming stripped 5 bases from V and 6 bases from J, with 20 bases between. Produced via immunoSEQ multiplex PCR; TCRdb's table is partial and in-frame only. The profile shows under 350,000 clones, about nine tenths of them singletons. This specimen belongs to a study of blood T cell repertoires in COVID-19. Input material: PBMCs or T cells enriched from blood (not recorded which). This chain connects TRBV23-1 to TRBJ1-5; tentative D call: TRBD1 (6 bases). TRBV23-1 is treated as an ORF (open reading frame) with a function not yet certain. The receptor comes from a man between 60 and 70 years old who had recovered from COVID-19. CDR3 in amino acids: CASSWSANRVTQPQHF. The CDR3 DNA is TGCGCCAGCAGTTGGTCGGCGAACAGGGTTACTCAGCCCCAGCATTTT.